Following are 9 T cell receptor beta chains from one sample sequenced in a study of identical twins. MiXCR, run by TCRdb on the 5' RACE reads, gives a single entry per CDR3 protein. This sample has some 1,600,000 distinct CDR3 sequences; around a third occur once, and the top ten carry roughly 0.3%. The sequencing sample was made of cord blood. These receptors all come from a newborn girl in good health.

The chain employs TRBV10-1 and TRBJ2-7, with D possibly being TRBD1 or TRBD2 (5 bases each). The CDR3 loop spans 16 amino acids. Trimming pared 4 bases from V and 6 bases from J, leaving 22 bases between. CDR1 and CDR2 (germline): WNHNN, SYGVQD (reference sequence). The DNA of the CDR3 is TGCGCCAGCAGTGCGAAAATAGGGACGCACCGGGGCGAGCAGTACTTC. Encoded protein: CASSAKIGTHRGEQYF.

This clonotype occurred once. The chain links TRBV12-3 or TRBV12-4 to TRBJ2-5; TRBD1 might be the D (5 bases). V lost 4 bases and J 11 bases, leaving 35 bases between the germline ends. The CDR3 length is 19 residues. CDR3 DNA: TGTGCCAGCAGTTACCCGGCCCCCTGGTTTAGGGGCATTGAATCTGAGCAGTACTTC. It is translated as CASSYPAPWFRGIESEQYF.

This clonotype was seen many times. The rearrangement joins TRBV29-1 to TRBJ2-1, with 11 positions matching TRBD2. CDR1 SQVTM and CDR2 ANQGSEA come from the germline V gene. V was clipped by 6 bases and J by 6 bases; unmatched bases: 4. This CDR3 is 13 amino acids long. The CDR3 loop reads CSVTSGIGNEQFF. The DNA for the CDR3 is TGCAGCGTGACTAGCGGGATTGGCAATGAGCAGTTCTTC.

DNA for the CDR3: TGCGCCAGCAGCTTGGCCCCTACAGGGGGTCAAGAGACCCAGTACTTC. Translating it yields CASSLAPTGGQETQYF. The V gene is TRBV5-1, the J gene TRBJ2-5; 8 positions match TRBD1. The CDR3 loop spans 16 amino acids. The germline gives CDR1 SGHRS, CDR2 YFSETQ. V was pared by 0 bases and J by 2 bases, with 6 bases of the junction left unmatched.

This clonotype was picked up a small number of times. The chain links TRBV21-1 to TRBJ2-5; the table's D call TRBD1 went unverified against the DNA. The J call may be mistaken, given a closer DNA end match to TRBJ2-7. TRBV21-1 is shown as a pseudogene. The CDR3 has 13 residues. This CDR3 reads CASMGGTTYEQYF. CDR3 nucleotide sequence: TGTGCCAGCATGGGGGGGACCACTTACGAGCAGTACTTC.

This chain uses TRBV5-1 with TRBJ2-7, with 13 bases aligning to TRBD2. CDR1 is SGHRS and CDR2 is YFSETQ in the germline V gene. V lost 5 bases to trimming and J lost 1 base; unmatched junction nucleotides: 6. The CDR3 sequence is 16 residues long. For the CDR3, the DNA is TGCGCCAGCAGACCTGGGACTAGCGGGGTTTCCTACGAGCAGTACTTC. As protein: CASRPGTSGVSYEQYF.

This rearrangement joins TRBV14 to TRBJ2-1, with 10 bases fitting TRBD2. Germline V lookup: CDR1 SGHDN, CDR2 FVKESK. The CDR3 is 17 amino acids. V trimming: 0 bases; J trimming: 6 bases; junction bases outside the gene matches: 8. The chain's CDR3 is CASSQDLSGRAFNEQFF. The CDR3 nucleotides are TGTGCCAGCAGCCAAGATCTAAGCGGGAGGGCCTTCAATGAGCAGTTCTTC.

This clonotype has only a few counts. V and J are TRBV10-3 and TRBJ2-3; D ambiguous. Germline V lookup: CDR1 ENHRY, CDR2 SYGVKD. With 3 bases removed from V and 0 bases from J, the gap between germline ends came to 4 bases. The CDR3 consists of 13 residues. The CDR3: CAISDRSTDTQYF. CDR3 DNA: TGTGCCATCAGTGACAGGAGCACAGATACGCAGTATTTT.

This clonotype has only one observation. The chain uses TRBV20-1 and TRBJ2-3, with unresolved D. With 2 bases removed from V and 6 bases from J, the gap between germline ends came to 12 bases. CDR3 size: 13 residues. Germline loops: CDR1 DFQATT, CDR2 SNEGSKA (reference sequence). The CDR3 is CSARRHLGDTQYF. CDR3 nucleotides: TGCAGTGCTAGACGGCACCTCGGGGATACGCAGTATTTT.